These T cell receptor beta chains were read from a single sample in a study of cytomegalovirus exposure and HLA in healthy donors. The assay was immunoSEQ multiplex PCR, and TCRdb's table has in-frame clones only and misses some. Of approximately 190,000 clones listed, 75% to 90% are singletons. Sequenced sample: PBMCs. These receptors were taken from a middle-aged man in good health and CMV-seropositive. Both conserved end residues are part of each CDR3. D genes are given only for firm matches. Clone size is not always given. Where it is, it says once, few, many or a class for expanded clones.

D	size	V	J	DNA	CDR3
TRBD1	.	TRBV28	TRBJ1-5	TGTGCCAGCAGCTCAGGGGGAGGCAATCAGCCCCAGCATTTT	CASSSGGGNQPQHF
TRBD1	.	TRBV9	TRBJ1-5	TGTGCCAGCAGCGTAACCCCAGGGGGCGGTCAGCCCCAGCATTTT	CASSVTPGGGQPQHF
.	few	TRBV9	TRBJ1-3	TGTGCCAGCAGCGCCGGTCTGGTCGGGTCGGCTGGAAACACCATATATTTT	CASSAGLVGSAGNTIYF
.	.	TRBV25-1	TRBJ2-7	TGTGCCAGCGGGCCGTCGAACGAGCAGTACTTC	CASGPSNEQYF
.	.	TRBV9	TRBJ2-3	TGTGCCAGCAGCGTATTGGGGGGGGCCCAAGGTGATACGCAGTATTTT	CASSVLGGAQGDTQYF
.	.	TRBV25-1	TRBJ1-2	TGTGCCAGCAGTGAAGGGCTCCTGGGCTACACCTTC	CASSEGLLGYTF
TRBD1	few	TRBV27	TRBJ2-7	TGTGCCAGCAGTGGGACAGGTTACTCCTACGAGCAGTACTTC	CASSGTGYSYEQYF
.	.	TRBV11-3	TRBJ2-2	TGTGCCAGCAGCACATCGAGGTCCGCCGGGGAGCTGTTTTTT	CASSTSRSAGELFF
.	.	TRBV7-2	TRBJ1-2	TGTGCCAGCAGCTTAGACAGGTCAGCTAACTATGGCTACACCTTC	CASSLDRSANYGYTF
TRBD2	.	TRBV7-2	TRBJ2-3	TGTGCCAGCAGCTTACGGTTGGTTGGAGCGGGGACCACAGATACGCAGTATTTT	CASSLRLVGAGTTDTQYF
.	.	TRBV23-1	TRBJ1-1	TGCGCCAGCAGTCACGGGGAGATGGACACTGAAGCTTTCTTT	CASSHGEMDTEAFF
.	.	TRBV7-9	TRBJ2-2	TGTGCCAGCAGCTCCACCGGGACTCTAGTCGTGCTGTTTTTT	CASSSTGTLVVLFF
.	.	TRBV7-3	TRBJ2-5	TGTGCCAGCAGCTCCTCGGGGGGCGTGGAGACCCAGTACTTC	CASSSSGGVETQYF
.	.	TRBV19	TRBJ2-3	TGTGCCAGTAGTATAGATCTGGTAGCGAGCCCCGCAGATACGCAGTATTTT	CASSIDLVASPADTQYF
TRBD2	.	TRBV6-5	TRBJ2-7	TGTGCCAGCAGCAGGACTAGCGGGGAGCAGTACTTC	CASSRTSGEQYF